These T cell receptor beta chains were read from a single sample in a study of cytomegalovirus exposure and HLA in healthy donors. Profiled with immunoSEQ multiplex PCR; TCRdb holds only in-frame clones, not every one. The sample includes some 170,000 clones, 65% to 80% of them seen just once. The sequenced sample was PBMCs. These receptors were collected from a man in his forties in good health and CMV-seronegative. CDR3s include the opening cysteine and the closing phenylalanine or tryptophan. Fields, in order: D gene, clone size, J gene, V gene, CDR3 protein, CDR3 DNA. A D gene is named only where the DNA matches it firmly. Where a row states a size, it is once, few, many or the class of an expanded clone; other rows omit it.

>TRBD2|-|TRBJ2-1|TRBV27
CASSLGGAGANRLNEQFF
TGTGCCAGCAGTCTCGGGGGAGCGGGAGCAAACCGGCTTAATGAGCAGTTCTTC
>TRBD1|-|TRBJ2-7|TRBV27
CASSLFTGTDYEQYF
TGTGCCAGCAGTTTGTTCACCGGGACAGACTACGAGCAGTACTTC
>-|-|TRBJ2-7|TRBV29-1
CSEKLVRPYEQYF
TGCAGCGAGAAACTAGTGAGACCCTACGAGCAGTACTTC
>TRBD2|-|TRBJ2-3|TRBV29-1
CSGSRTSGTSTDTQYF
TGCAGCGGTTCCCGGACTAGCGGGACTAGCACAGATACGCAGTATTTT
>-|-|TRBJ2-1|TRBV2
CASSDEQIETYNEQFF
TGTGCCAGCAGTGACGAACAGATCGAAACGTACAATGAGCAGTTCTTC
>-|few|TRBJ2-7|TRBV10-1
CASSLRDTTYEQYF
TGCGCCAGCAGTCTCCGGGACACAACCTACGAGCAGTACTTC
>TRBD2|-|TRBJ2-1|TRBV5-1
CASSFSSGFSYNEQFF
TGCGCCAGCAGCTTCTCTAGCGGGTTCTCCTACAATGAGCAGTTCTTC
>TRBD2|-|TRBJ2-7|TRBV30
CATDTGVGGEQYF
TGTGCTACGGATACCGGGGTGGGGGGGGAGCAGTACTTC
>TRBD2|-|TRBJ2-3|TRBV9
CASSVDSGPTDTQYF
TGTGCCAGCAGCGTTGATAGCGGGCCCACAGATACGCAGTATTTT
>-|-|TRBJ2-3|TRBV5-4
CASRLGPLRDTQYF
TGTGCCAGCAGATTGGGACCCCTCAGGGATACGCAGTATTTT
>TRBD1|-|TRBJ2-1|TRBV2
CASSPRVPGQGYNEQFF
TGTGCCAGCAGCCCCCGCGTACCGGGACAGGGTTACAATGAGCAGTTCTTC
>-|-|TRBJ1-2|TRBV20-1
CSASPNYGYTF
TGCAGTGCTTCTCCTAACTATGGCTACACCTTC
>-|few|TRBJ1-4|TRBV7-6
CASSLVGEGKLFF
TGTGCCAGCAGCTTAGTTGGAGAAGGAAAACTGTTTTTT
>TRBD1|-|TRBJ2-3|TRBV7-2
CASSLEGQGTDTQYF
TGTGCCAGCAGCTTAGAGGGACAGGGGACAGATACGCAGTATTTT
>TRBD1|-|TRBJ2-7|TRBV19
CASSLGQLNDEQYF
TGTGCCAGTTCCTTGGGACAGTTAAACGACGAGCAGTACTTC
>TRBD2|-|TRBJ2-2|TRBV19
CASSIGSGDTGELFF
TGTGCCAGTAGTATAGGTAGCGGGGACACCGGGGAGCTGTTTTTT
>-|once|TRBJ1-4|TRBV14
CASSQDSAGRFEKLFF
TGTGCCAGCAGCCAAGATAGCGCAGGGAGGTTCGAAAAACTGTTTTTT
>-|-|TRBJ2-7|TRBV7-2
CASSLAEDFYEQYF
TGTGCCAGCAGCTTAGCGGAGGATTTCTACGAGCAGTACTTC
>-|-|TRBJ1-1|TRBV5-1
CASSLEWGRNTEAFF
TGCGCCAGCAGCTTGGAGTGGGGCCGAAACACTGAAGCTTTCTTT
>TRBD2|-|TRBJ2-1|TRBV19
CASRPTGTTNEQFF
TGTGCCAGTAGACCCACCGGGACTACCAATGAGCAGTTCTTC
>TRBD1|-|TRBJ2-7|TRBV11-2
CASSLRGGQGYEQYF
TGTGCCAGCAGCTTACGGGGAGGACAGGGCTACGAGCAGTACTTC
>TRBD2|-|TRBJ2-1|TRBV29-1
CSHLRGVGDEQFF
TGCAGCCACCTCCGGGGGGTGGGCGATGAGCAGTTCTTC
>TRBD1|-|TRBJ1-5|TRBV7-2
CASSLRGQGSSGQPQHF
TGTGCCAGCAGCTTACGGGGACAGGGGTCAAGCGGCCAGCCCCAGCATTTT
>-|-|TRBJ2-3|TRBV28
CASSSPDWSDTQYF
TGTGCCAGCAGTTCCCCTGACTGGTCAGATACGCAGTATTTT
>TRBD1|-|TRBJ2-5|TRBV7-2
CASSLGRGMKTQYF
TGTGCCAGCAGCTTAGGCAGGGGGATGAAGACCCAGTACTTC
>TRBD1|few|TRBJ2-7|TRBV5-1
CASSWTGSYEQYF
TGCGCCAGCTCCTGGACAGGTTCCTACGAGCAGTACTTC
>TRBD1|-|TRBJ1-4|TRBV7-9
CASSDTGENEKLFF
TGTGCCAGCAGCGATACAGGGGAAAATGAAAAACTGTTTTTT
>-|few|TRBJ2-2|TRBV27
CASRLGRTGELFF
TGTGCCAGCAGACTAGGCCGAACCGGGGAGCTGTTTTTT
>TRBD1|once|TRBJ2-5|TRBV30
CAWGTGGAETQYF
TGTGCCTGGGGGACAGGGGGCGCGGAGACCCAGTACTTC
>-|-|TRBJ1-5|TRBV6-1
CASSEAWGGSNQPQHF
TGTGCCAGCAGTGAAGCGTGGGGAGGAAGCAATCAGCCCCAGCATTTT
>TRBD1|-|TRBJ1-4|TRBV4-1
CASSLGTDVGTNEKLFF
TGCGCCAGCAGCCTCGGGACAGACGTTGGAACTAATGAAAAACTGTTTTTT
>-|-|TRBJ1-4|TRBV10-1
CASSLALTNEKLFF
TGCGCCAGCAGCCTAGCCTTAACTAATGAAAAACTGTTTTTT
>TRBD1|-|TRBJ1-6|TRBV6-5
CASRTGEGSPLHF
TGTGCCAGCCGTACAGGGGAAGGTTCACCCCTCCACTTT
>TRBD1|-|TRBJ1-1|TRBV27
CASSLGQGNTEAFF
TGTGCCAGCAGCTTGGGACAGGGGAACACTGAAGCTTTCTTT
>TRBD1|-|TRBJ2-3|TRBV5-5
CASSLSRGLGDTQYF
TGTGCCAGCAGCTTGTCCAGGGGGCTAGGAGATACGCAGTATTTT
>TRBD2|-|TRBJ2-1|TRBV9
CASSVDVGGEQFF
TGTGCCAGCAGCGTAGACGTCGGGGGGGAGCAGTTCTTC
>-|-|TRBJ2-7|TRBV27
CASSLGAYYEQYF
TGTGCCAGCAGTTTAGGGGCGTATTACGAGCAGTACTTC